This T cell receptor (beta chain) was obtained from a study of immune characterization of retroperitoneal liposarcoma. There are 14 residues in the CDR3. The V gene's germline CDR1 is MGHRA and CDR2 YSYEKL. Trimming took 1 base from V and 5 from J; bases not matched to a gene: 3. TCRdb fed the PCR reads into MiXCR, producing one record per CDR3 protein. The data hold 2,500 to 3,500 distinct CDR3 sequences, with about 46% observed a single time. The clonotype originates from a male donor with retroperitoneal liposarcoma. The V gene is TRBV4-1, the J gene TRBJ2-5, with 8 bases lining up with TRBD2. The specimen was tumor tissue. In DNA, the CDR3 is TGCGCCAGCAGCCAAGTAGCGGGGTACGAGACCCAGTACTTC. Encoded protein: CASSQVAGYETQYF.